Here is one TCR beta chain with its context. Per the authors' pipeline: Amplifying reference gene primers gave estimates of nucleated cell counts. Produced via immunoSEQ multiplex PCR; TCRdb's table is partial and in-frame only. V and J calls and clone size are as listed in that table; D and trimming were resolved from the DNA. The repertoire holds approximately 190,000 clones, with roughly 90% as singletons. These data originate in a study of blood T cell repertoires in COVID-19. Looking at the study overall: The samples span acute and convalescent COVID-19 from the United States, Italy and Spain. Sources were T cells, B-cell-depleted T cells, or PBMCs; the material itself was cDNA or gDNA.

This CDR3 has 16 residues. V gave up 2 bases and J gave up 2 bases, with 10 bases separating them. Germline CDR1 is LGHDT and CDR2 is YNNKEL (reference sequence). The source is a middle-aged woman who had recovered from COVID-19. The gene calls are TRBV3-1 (or the pseudogene TRBV3-2) and TRBJ2-6; TRBD2 might be the D (5 bases). Sequenced input: peripheral blood. DNA for the CDR3: TGTGCCAGCAGCCAATCGTCCGGGACTGGGGCCAACGTCCTGACTTTC. Protein: CASSQSSGTGANVLTF.